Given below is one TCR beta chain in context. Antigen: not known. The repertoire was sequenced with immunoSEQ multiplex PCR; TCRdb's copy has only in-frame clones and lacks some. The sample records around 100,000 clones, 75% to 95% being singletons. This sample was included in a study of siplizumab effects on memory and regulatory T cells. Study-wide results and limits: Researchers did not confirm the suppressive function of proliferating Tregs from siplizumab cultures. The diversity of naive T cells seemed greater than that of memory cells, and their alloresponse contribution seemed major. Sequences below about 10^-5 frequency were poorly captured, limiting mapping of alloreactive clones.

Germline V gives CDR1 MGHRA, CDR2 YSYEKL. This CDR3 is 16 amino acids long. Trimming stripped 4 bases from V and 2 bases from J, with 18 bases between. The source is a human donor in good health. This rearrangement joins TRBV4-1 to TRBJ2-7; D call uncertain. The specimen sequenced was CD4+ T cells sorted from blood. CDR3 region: CASSPGIARRTYEQYF. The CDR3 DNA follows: TGCGCCAGCAGCCCCGGAATCGCCAGGAGAACCTACGAGCAGTACTTC.